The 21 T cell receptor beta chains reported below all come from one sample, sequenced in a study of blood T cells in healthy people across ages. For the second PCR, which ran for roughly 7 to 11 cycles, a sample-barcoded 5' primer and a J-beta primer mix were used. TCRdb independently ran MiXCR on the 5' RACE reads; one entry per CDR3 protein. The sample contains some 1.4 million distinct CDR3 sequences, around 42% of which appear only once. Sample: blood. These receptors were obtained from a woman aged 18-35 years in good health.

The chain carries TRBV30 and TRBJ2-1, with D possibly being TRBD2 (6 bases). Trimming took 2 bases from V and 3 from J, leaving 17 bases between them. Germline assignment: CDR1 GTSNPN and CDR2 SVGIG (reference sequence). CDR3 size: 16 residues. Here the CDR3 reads CAWSRGLLSNYNEQFF. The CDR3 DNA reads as TGTGCCTGGAGTCGTGGACTATTGTCAAACTACAATGAGCAGTTCTTC.

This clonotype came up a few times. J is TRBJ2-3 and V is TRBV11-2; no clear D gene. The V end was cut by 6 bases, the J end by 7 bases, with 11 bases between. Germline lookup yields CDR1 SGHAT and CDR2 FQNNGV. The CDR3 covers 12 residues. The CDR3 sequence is CASSRATHTQYF. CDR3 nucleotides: TGTGCCAGCAGTAGGGCCACCCATACGCAGTATTTT.

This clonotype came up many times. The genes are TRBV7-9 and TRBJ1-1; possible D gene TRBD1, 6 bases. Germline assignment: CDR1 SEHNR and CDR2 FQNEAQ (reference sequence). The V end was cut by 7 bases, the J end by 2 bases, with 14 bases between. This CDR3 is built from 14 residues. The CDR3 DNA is TGTGCCAGCACCCCGGGGGGGGCAAACACTGAAGCTTTCTTT. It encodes CASTPGGANTEAFF.

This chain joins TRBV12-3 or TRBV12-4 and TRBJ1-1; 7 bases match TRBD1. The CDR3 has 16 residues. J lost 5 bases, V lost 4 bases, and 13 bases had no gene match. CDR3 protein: CASSSFGTAQGTEAFF. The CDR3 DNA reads TGTGCCAGCAGTTCTTTCGGGACAGCCCAAGGGACTGAAGCTTTCTTT.

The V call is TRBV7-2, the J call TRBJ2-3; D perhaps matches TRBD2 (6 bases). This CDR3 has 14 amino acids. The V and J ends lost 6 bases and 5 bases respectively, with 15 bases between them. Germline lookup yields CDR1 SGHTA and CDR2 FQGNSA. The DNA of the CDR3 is TGTGCCAGCAGTTCCTGGGGCGGGGTAGATACGCAGTATTTT. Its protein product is CASSSWGGVDTQYF.

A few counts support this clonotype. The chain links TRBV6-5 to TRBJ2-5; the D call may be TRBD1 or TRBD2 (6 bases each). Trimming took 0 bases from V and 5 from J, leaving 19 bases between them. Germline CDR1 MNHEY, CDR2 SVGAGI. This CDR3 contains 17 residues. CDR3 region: CASSYSGGGLGMETQYF. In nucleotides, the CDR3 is TGTGCCAGCAGTTACTCTGGTGGGGGGCTTGGAATGGAGACCCAGTACTTC.

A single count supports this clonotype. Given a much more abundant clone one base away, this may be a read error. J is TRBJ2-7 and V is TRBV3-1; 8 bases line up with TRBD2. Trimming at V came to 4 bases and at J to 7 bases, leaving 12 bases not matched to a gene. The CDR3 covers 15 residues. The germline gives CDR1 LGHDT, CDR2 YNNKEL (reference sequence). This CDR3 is CASSPGGASYNEQYF. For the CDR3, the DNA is TGTGCCAGCAGCCCCGGGGGGGCAAGCTACAATGAGCAGTACTTC.

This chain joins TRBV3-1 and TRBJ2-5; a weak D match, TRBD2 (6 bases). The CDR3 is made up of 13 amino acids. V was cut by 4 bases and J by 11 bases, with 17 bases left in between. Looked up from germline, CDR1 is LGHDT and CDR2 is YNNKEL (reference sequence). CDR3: CASSPPSVYKQYF. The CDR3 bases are TGTGCCAGCAGCCCTCCTAGCGTTTACAAGCAGTACTTC.

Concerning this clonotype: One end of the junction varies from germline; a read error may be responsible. The CDR3 sequence: CACSVGGRADSPLHF. DNA for the CDR3: TGTGCCTGCAGCGTAGGGGGCAGGGCGGATTCACCCCTCCACTTT. The chain is built from TRBV9 and TRBJ1-6; the match to TRBD1 covers 7 bases. This CDR3 is 15 amino acids long. Germline V gene lookup returns CDR1 SGDLS and CDR2 YYNGEE.

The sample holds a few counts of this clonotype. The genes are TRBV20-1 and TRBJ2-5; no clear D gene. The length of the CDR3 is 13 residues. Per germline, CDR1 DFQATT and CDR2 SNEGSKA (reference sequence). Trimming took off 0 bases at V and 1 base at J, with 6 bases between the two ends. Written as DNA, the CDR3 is TGCAGTGCTAGAGATCCTGTCCAAGAGACCCAGTACTTC. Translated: CSARDPVQETQYF.

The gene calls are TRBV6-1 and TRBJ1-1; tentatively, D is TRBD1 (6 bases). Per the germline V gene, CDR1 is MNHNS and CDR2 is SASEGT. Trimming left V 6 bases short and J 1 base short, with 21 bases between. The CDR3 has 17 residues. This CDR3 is CASSQRSGALGNTEAFF. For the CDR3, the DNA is TGTGCCAGCAGCCAAAGGTCGGGGGCGTTAGGGAACACTGAAGCTTTCTTT.

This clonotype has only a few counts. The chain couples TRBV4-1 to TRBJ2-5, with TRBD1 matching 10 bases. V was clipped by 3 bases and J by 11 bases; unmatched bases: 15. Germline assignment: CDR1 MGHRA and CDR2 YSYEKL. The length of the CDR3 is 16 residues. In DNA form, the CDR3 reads TGCGCCAGCAGCCACGAAGCTACGACAGGGGGCGAGGAGCAGTACTTC. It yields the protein CASSHEATTGGEEQYF.

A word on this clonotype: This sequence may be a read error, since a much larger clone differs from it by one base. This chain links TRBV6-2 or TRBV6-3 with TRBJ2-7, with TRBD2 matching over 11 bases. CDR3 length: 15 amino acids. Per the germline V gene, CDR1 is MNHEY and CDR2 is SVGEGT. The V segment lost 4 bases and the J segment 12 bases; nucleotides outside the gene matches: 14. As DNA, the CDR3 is TGTGCCAGCAGTTCCGGACTAGCGGGTCAGGAGACCCGGTACTTC. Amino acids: CASSSGLAGQETRYF.

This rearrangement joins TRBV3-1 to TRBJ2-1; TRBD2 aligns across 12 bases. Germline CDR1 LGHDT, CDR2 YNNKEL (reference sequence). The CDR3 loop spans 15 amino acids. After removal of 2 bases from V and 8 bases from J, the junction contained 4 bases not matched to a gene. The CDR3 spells CASSQITSGGYEQFF. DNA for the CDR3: TGTGCCAGCAGCCAAATTACTAGCGGGGGGTATGAGCAGTTCTTC.

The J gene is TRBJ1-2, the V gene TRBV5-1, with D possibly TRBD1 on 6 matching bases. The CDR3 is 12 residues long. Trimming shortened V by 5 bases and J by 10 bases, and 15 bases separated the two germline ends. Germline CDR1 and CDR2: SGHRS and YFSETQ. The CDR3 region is CASRSEGGTYTF. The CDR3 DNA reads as TGCGCCAGCAGATCGGAGGGGGGAACCTACACCTTC.

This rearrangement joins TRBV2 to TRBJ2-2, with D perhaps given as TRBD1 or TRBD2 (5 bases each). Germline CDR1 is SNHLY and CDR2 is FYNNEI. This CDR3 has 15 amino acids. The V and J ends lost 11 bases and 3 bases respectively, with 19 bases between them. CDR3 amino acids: CAVDQGTSYTGELFF. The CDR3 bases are TGTGCCGTCGACCAAGGGACCTCCTACACCGGGGAGCTGTTTTTT.

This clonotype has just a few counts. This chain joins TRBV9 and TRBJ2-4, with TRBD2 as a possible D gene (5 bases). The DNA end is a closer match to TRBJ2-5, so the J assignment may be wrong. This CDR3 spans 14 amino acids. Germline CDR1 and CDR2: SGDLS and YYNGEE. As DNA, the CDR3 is TGTGCCAGCAGCGCGGTAGGAGGAGAAGAGACCCAGTACTTC. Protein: CASSAVGGEETQYF.

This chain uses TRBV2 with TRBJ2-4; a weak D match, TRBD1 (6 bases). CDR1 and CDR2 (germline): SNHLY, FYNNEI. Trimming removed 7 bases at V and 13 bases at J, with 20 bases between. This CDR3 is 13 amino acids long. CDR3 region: CASIIAQGNEQYF. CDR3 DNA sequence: TGTGCCAGCATTATAGCACAGGGAAATGAGCAGTACTTC.

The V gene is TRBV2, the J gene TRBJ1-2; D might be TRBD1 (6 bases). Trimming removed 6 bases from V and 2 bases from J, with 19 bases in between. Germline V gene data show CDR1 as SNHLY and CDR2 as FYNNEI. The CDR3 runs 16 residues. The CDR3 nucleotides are TGTGCCAGCAGGGTACCTAAGACAGGACTAAACTATGGCTACACCTTC. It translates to CASRVPKTGLNYGYTF.

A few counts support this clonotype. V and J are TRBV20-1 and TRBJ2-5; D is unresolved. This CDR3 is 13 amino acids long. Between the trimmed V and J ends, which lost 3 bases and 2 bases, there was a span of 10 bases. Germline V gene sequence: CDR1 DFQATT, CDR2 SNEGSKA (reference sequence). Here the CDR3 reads CSASRVQQETQYF. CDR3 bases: TGCAGTGCTAGTCGGGTACAACAAGAGACCCAGTACTTC.

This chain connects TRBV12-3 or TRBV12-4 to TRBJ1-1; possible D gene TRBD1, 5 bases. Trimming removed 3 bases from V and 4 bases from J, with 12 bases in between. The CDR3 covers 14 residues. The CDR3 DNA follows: TGTGCCAGCAGTTTTTCCCAGGGAGGCACTGAAGCTTTCTTT. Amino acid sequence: CASSFSQGGTEAFF.